This passage covers 23 T cell receptor beta chains from one sample sequenced in a study of ipilimumab plus nivolumab after autologous stem cell transplantation. TCRdb keeps only in-frame clones here, not all; method: immunoSEQ multiplex PCR. The table records some 45,000 clones, roughly 84% of them present only once. This sample comprised PBMCs, obtained in a trial of ipilimumab plus nivolumab as post-transplant consolidation. The receptor set was obtained from a male donor with multiple myeloma.

The chain uses TRBV2 and TRBJ2-4; no firm D call. Germline loops: CDR1 SNHLY, CDR2 FYNNEI. Trimming removed 11 bases at V and 2 bases at J, with 13 bases between. CDR3 length: 13 amino acids. The CDR3 region is CAGLDLTKNIQYF. CDR3 in DNA: TGTGCCGGCCTTGACCTAACCAAAAACATTCAGTACTTC.

This chain uses TRBV27 with TRBJ1-2; D gene ambiguous. CDR1 is MNHEY and CDR2 is SMNVEV in the germline V gene (reference sequence). The CDR3 loop spans 11 amino acids. V was trimmed by 6 bases and J by 4 bases, leaving 6 bases between them. CDR3 nucleotides: TGTGCCAGCAGGGCGCCCTATGGCTACACCTTC. Its protein is CASRAPYGYTF.

The chain uses TRBV6-6 and TRBJ2-1, with TRBD1 identical over 7 bases. This CDR3 is 14 amino acids long. CDR1 MNHNY and CDR2 SVGAGI come from the germline V gene (reference sequence). Trimming took 6 bases from V and 7 from J; bases not matched to a gene: 9. CDR3 nucleotides: TGTGCCAGCAGCGACAGGGCTTCAGGAAATGAGCAGTTCTTC. This sequence encodes CASSDRASGNEQFF.

The sample holds one count of this clone. The chain combines TRBV27 with TRBJ2-5; 8 nucleotides match TRBD2. J lost 2 bases, V lost 1 base, and 3 bases had no gene match. The CDR3 runs to 15 residues. Germline V CDR1 and CDR2: MNHEY, SMNVEV (reference sequence). The CDR3 loop is CASSLWRGAQETQYF. The CDR3 DNA follows: TGTGCCAGCAGTTTATGGCGGGGGGCACAAGAGACCCAGTACTTC.

V and J are TRBV7-9 and TRBJ2-1; 7 nucleotides line up with TRBD1. The CDR3 sequence is 18 residues long. V shed 5 bases and J 3 bases; nucleotides not matched to a gene: 16. Germline CDR1 is SEHNR and CDR2 is FQNEAQ (reference sequence). The CDR3 bases are TGTGCCAGCAGCCGGGGCGTAAGGACAGGAGAATACTACAATGAGCAGTTCTTC. It yields the protein CASSRGVRTGEYYNEQFF.

This clone was seen just once. The chain is built from TRBV29-1 and TRBJ2-2, with 8 bases matching TRBD1. CDR1 is SQVTM, CDR2 ANQGSEA, per germline. Trimming cost V 6 bases and J 1 base; bases outside gene matches: 1. This CDR3 has 13 amino acids. CDR3: CSVGTGNTGELFF. CDR3 nucleotides: TGCAGCGTCGGGACAGGGAACACCGGGGAGCTGTTTTTT.

The J gene is TRBJ1-5, the V gene TRBV27; D remains unclear. Germline values: CDR1 MNHEY, CDR2 SMNVEV (reference sequence). There are 13 residues in the CDR3. V lost 5 bases, J lost 2 bases, and 7 bases lay in between. CDR3 sequence (DNA): TGTGCCAGCAGTCCACCCGGCAATCAGCCCCAGCATTTT. Its protein product is CASSPPGNQPQHF.

This clone was detected a few times. V gene TRBV27 combines with J gene TRBJ1-1, with a possible D match to TRBD1 (6 bases). This CDR3 spans 14 amino acids. Germline assignment: CDR1 MNHEY and CDR2 SMNVEV (reference sequence). V was trimmed by 5 bases and J by 4 bases, leaving 14 bases between them. CDR3 DNA sequence: TGTGCCAGCAGTCTACGGGGGGCGGGCACTGAAGCTTTCTTT. Protein product: CASSLRGAGTEAFF.

The V and J genes are TRBV6-5 and TRBJ2-4, with no clear D. The V and J ends lost 6 bases and 8 bases respectively, with 14 bases between them. This CDR3 contains 13 residues. Germline V CDR1 and CDR2: MNHEY, SVGAGI. CDR3 protein: CASSPQSIDIQYF. The CDR3 bases are TGTGCCAGCAGCCCGCAGTCTATAGACATTCAGTACTTC.

V and J are TRBV7-9 and TRBJ1-1, with D perhaps matching TRBD1 (5 bases). Germline values: CDR1 SEHNR, CDR2 FQNEAQ (reference sequence). This CDR3 region has 15 residues. With 5 bases removed from V and 0 bases from J, the gap between germline ends came to 13 bases. The CDR3 is CASSLTGFMNTEAFF. The CDR3 nucleotides are TGTGCCAGCAGCCTCACAGGATTCATGAACACTGAAGCTTTCTTT.

The chain uses TRBV4-3 and TRBJ1-1; perhaps TRBD1 as D (6 bases). V lost 5 bases and J 4 bases, leaving 14 bases between the germline ends. This CDR3 has 14 amino acids. The V gene's germline CDR1 is LGHNA and CDR2 YSLEER. In DNA form, the CDR3 reads TGCGCCAGCAGCTGGAGCAGGGGCGGCACTGAAGCTTTCTTT. Translating it yields CASSWSRGGTEAFF.

The gene calls are TRBV6-1 and TRBJ1-4; 10 bases map to TRBD1. V trimming: 7 bases; J trimming: 6 bases; junction bases outside the gene matches: 8. In germline, CDR1 is MNHNS, CDR2 SASEGT. The CDR3 sequence is 15 residues long. CDR3 DNA: TGTGCCAGCACAAGAGGGGGGACAGGGGATGAAAAACTGTTTTTT. As protein: CASTRGGTGDEKLFF.

V usage is TRBV7-3 and J usage is TRBJ2-5; 7 nucleotides align to TRBD1. The germline CDR1 and CDR2 sequences are SGHTA and FQGTGA. The length of the CDR3 is 13 residues. V lost 5 bases and J lost 2; bases outside the gene matches: 2. The CDR3 sequence is CASSGDRQETQYF. Here the CDR3 DNA reads TGTGCCAGCAGCGGGGACAGACAAGAGACCCAGTACTTC.

J is TRBJ2-1 and V is TRBV18; perhaps D is TRBD1 or TRBD2 (5 bases each). This CDR3 has 16 residues. Per germline, CDR1 KGHSH and CDR2 LQKENI. Trimming took off 6 bases at V and 7 bases at J, with 22 bases between the two ends. This chain's CDR3 is CASSFYGTPFGNEQFF. In DNA, the CDR3 is TGTGCCAGCTCCTTCTACGGGACGCCCTTCGGGAATGAGCAGTTCTTC.

The chain employs TRBV7-5 and TRBJ1-5; TRBD1 is taken as the D call from the table, unchecked against the DNA. TRBV7-5 is a listed pseudogene. This CDR3 contains 15 residues. The CDR3 sequence is CVRPKKAGNSQPQHF. DNA for the CDR3: TGTGTCAGGCCCAAGAAGGCAGGGAATAGTCAGCCCCAGCATTTT.

The chain combines TRBV11-2 with TRBJ1-1, with D possibly matching TRBD1 (5 bases). Trimming took off 1 base at V and 1 base at J, with 13 bases between the two ends. The germline V gene has CDR1 SGHAT and CDR2 FQNNGV. CDR3 length: 16 amino acids. The CDR3 sequence is CASSLGVTGTNTEAFF. As DNA, the CDR3 is TGTGCCAGCAGCTTAGGAGTAACGGGGACGAACACTGAAGCTTTCTTT. The complete variable domain, with remaining parts taken from reference TRBV11-2 and TRBJ1-1, reads EAGVAQSPRYKIIEKRQSVAFWCNPISGHATLYWYQQILGQGPKLLIQFQNNGVVDDSQLPKDRFSAERLKGVDSTLKIQPAKLEDSAVYLCASSLGVTGTNTEAFFGQGTRLTVV.

V gene TRBV18 combines with J gene TRBJ1-1; D unresolved. Trimming shortened V by 3 bases and J by 0 bases, and 14 bases separated the two germline ends. The V gene's germline CDR1 is KGHSH and CDR2 LQKENI. The CDR3 has 16 amino acids. CDR3 DNA sequence: TGTGCCAGCTCACCTTTGGTTAAGGGCGTGAACACTGAAGCTTTCTTT. Residues: CASSPLVKGVNTEAFF.

J is TRBJ2-2 and V is TRBV7-9; tentative D call: TRBD1 (5 bases). Trimming left V 1 base short and J 6 bases short, with 9 bases between. This CDR3 comprises 14 residues. Germline V CDR1 and CDR2: SEHNR, FQNEAQ (reference sequence). CDR3 loop: CASSLGGQAGELFF. The CDR3 DNA is TGTGCCAGCAGCTTAGGGGGCCAGGCCGGGGAGCTGTTTTTT.

V gene TRBV19 combines with J gene TRBJ1-2, with 8 bases fitting TRBD1. The CDR3 is 15 residues long. CDR1 LNHDA and CDR2 SQIVND come from the germline V gene (reference sequence). V lost 2 bases and J lost 3; bases outside the gene matches: 5. The CDR3 is CASSIRGQAHYGYTF. The CDR3 coding sequence is TGTGCCAGTAGTATACGGGGACAGGCCCACTATGGCTACACCTTC.

This clone was found once. CDR3 sequence reads: CASSTWTGMPEKLFF. The CDR3 nucleotides are TGTGCCAGCAGCACATGGACAGGGATGCCGGAAAAACTGTTTTTT. V and J are TRBV5-5 and TRBJ1-4; TRBD1 matches 8 bases. This CDR3 spans 15 amino acids. Trimming removed 4 bases from V and 8 bases from J; junction bases left unmatched: 10. The germline V gene encodes CDR1 SGHKS and CDR2 YYEKEE (reference sequence).

This chain links TRBV6-1 with TRBJ1-1, with D perhaps TRBD1 (5 bases). The CDR3 runs to 15 residues. Germline values: CDR1 MNHNS, CDR2 SASEGT. V was shortened by 10 bases and J by 7 bases, with 25 bases between the two germline ends. The CDR3 coding sequence is TGTGCCACTTCCGGGGGATCCGCTGGGAATTATGAAGCTTTCTTT. Amino acids: CATSGGSAGNYEAFF.

The chain carries TRBV28 and TRBJ1-4, with 10 positions matching TRBD1. The CDR3 covers 13 residues. V was clipped by 8 bases and J by 8 bases; unmatched bases: 5. CDR1 is MDHEN, CDR2 SYDVKM, per germline. The CDR3 here is CASGTGVPEKLFF. CDR3 nucleotides: TGTGCCAGCGGGACAGGGGTCCCCGAAAAACTGTTTTTT.

This clone has only a few counts. The rearrangement links TRBV5-4 to TRBJ1-2; a weak D match, TRBD1 (6 bases). The V end was cut by 4 bases, the J end by 5 bases, with 21 bases between. Germline lookup yields CDR1 SGHNT and CDR2 YYREEE (reference sequence). The CDR3 is 16 amino acids. CDR3 residues: CASSPSGGMEVYGYTF. CDR3 coding DNA: TGTGCCAGCAGCCCCTCGGGGGGCATGGAGGTTTATGGCTACACCTTC.